The 4 T cell receptor beta chains below were found in one sample sequenced in a study of blood T cell repertoires in COVID-19 (dated by TCRdb to 2019 to 2021). The library was prepared using the immunoSEQ multiplex PCR assay. This immuneACCESS table, as held by TCRdb, lists in-frame sequences with V and J called but not all clones. Of the missing ones, under half trace to an unresolved V gene in checked studies; the others have no known cause. This sample comprises under 250,000 clones, approximately 80% of them detected only once. Approximately 1.3% of the sample is taken by the ten largest. The sequencing sample was made of PBMCs or T cells enriched from blood (not recorded which). Every receptor here comes from a woman aged 35 to 49 with acute COVID-19.

The V call is TRBV28, the J call TRBJ1-5; D gene unclear. V gave up 6 bases and J gave up 0 bases, with 6 bases separating them. Looked up from germline, CDR1 is MDHEN and CDR2 is SYDVKM. CDR3 size: 13 residues. CDR3 sequence reads: CASSSDSNQPQHF. The CDR3 DNA follows: TGTGCCAGCAGCTCAGATAGCAATCAGCCCCAGCATTTT.

In its sample, this clone was seen once. This rearrangement joins TRBV27 to TRBJ2-6, with D unclear. The CDR3 loop spans 14 amino acids. V was trimmed by 2 bases and J by 4 bases, leaving 6 bases between them. Germline V CDR1 and CDR2: MNHEY, SMNVEV (reference sequence). CDR3 bases: TGTGCCAGCAGTTTAACACCCGGGGCCAACGTCCTGACTTTC. Translation gives CASSLTPGANVLTF.

The chain links TRBV11-3 to TRBJ1-1; D unclear. This CDR3 comprises 15 residues. Trimming left V 0 bases short and J 2 bases short, with 10 bases between. CDR1 SGHNT and CDR2 YENEEA come from the germline V gene. CDR3 nucleotide sequence: TGTGCCAGCAGCTTAGATGGGAGGATTAACACTGAAGCTTTCTTT. As protein: CASSLDGRINTEAFF.

As concerns this clone: A read error may account for a junction end that differs from germline. This chain joins TRBV28 and TRBJ1-2; 11 bases map to TRBD1. The germline V gene has CDR1 MDHEN and CDR2 SYDVKM. This CDR3 is 15 amino acids long. The CDR3 nucleotides are TGTGCCAGCAGTTTAGAGGGACAGGGGGAAGTGGGCTACACTTTC. Its translation: CASSLEGQGEVGYTF.